A selection of T cell receptor beta chains follows, all from one sample in a study of neurological immune-mediated disorders. MiXCR, run by TCRdb on the 5' RACE reads, gives a single entry per CDR3 protein. This table has roughly 100,000 distinct CDR3 sequences, 10% to 12% appearing once. The sequenced sample consisted of PBMCs. The receptors come from a female donor with HTLV-1-associated myelopathy (HAM/TSP). Each CDR3 is given with its conserved first and last residue. The D gene is left open where the match is weak. Clone size appears in some rows only: once, few, many, or a class for an expanded clone.

j_call d_call v_call clone_size cdr3_aa cdr3_nt
TRBJ2-7 - TRBV6-5 many CASSWTGTQSSYEQYF TGTGCCAGCAGTTGGACCGGGACCCAGAGCTCCTACGAGCAGTACTTC
TRBJ2-7 - TRBV5-1 many CASSLDGKSYEQYF TGCGCCAGCAGCTTGGATGGAAAGTCCTACGAGCAGTACTTC
TRBJ2-1 - TRBV2 many CASKARLHEQFF TGTGCCAGCAAGGCTAGATTGCATGAGCAGTTCTTC
TRBJ2-2 - TRBV10-3 many CAIRRRQEANTGELFF TGTGCCATCAGGAGAAGACAGGAGGCGAACACCGGGGAGCTGTTTTTT
TRBJ2-7 TRBD2 TRBV5-6 many CASSPGGPVGYEQYF TGTGCCAGCAGCCCGGGGGGGCCGGTGGGCTACGAGCAGTACTTC
TRBJ2-1 TRBD1 TRBV7-3 few CASSLGTGTHNEQFF TGTGCCAGCAGCTTAGGGACAGGGACCCACAATGAGCAGTTCTTC
TRBJ2-7 - TRBV2 many CASSAPPGSYEQYF TGTGCCAGCAGTGCCCCGCCGGGGTCCTACGAGCAGTACTTC
TRBJ1-2 - TRBV28 many CASSFSHLGSYTF TGTGCCAGCAGTTTTTCACACCTTGGGAGCTACACCTTC
TRBJ2-1 TRBD1 TRBV10-2 many CASTKWTGSSYNEQFF TGCGCCAGCACTAAGTGGACAGGGAGCTCCTACAATGAGCAGTTCTTC
TRBJ2-3 - TRBV29-1 many CSVRATDTQYF TGCAGCGTCCGGGCCACAGATACGCAGTATTTT
TRBJ2-7 TRBD2 TRBV12-3/TRBV12-4 many CASSRGGPGVSYEQYF TGTGCCAGCAGTCGGGGGGGGCCAGGGGTCTCCTACGAGCAGTACTTC
TRBJ2-3 TRBD2 TRBV4-2 medium-sized CASSQVSRGGTDTQYF TGTGCCAGCAGCCAAGTGTCGCGGGGGGGCACAGATACGCAGTATTTT
TRBJ1-2 TRBD1 TRBV6-1 few CASSTSPGQGFGYTF TGTGCCAGCAGCACCTCCCCGGGACAGGGGTTTGGCTACACCTTC
TRBJ2-3 TRBD1 TRBV12-3/TRBV12-4 many CASSPRQGGWDTQYF TGTGCCAGCAGCCCCCGACAGGGGGGGTGGGATACGCAGTATTTT
TRBJ2-7 TRBD2 TRBV20-1 many CSARGGLAGGRYEQYF TGCAGTGCTAGAGGGGGGCTAGCGGGGGGACGCTACGAGCAGTACTTC
TRBJ2-5 - TRBV12-3/TRBV12-4 many CASSLEGGQVETQYF TGTGCCAGCAGTTTAGAGGGGGGGCAAGTGGAGACCCAGTACTTC
TRBJ1-5 TRBD1 TRBV7-8 many CASSERDRGMSTQPQHF TGTGCCAGCAGCGAACGGGACAGGGGAATGAGCACTCAGCCCCAGCATTTT
TRBJ2-3 TRBD1 TRBV5-1 many CASTGQGHPSDTQYF TGCGCCAGCACTGGACAGGGGCATCCATCAGATACGCAGTATTTT
TRBJ2-3 TRBD1 TRBV5-1 many CASSRGQGGPDTQYF TGCGCCAGCAGCAGGGGACAGGGAGGGCCAGATACGCAGTATTTT
TRBJ2-3 - TRBV20-1 few CSAGPAGTQYF TGCAGTGCTGGGCCAGCCGGTACGCAGTATTTT
TRBJ1-6 - TRBV5-1 many CASSFSGSYNSPLHF TGCGCCAGCAGCTTTTCGGGCTCCTATAATTCACCCCTCCACTTT
TRBJ1-2 TRBD1 TRBV6-1 many CASSEVRTGGWYGYTF TGTGCCAGCAGTGAAGTTCGGACAGGGGGCTGGTATGGCTACACCTTC
TRBJ2-5 TRBD2 TRBV9 many CASSAGLAQETQYF TGTGCCAGCAGCGCCGGACTAGCTCAAGAGACCCAGTACTTC
TRBJ2-2 - TRBV4-2 many CASSHRKTRQNTGELFF TGTGCCAGCAGCCATCGGAAGACTAGACAGAACACCGGGGAGCTGTTTTTT
TRBJ1-2 - TRBV12-3/TRBV12-4 many CASSLAGTFYGYTF TGTGCCAGCAGTTTAGCCGGGACCTTTTATGGCTACACCTTC
TRBJ2-7 TRBD1 TRBV20-1 many CSARGQGGDEQYF TGCAGTGCTAGGGGACAGGGGGGGGACGAGCAGTACTTC
TRBJ1-5 - TRBV12-3/TRBV12-4 many CASSLGVQPQHF TGTGCCAGCAGTTTAGGGGTTCAGCCCCAGCATTTT
TRBJ2-7 - TRBV5-6 many CASSSAEDSYEQYF TGTGCCAGCAGCTCAGCCGAAGACTCCTACGAGCAGTACTTC
TRBJ1-3 - TRBV5-6 many CASSLEGPNTIYF TGTGCCAGCAGCTTGGAGGGCCCAAACACCATATATTTT
TRBJ2-1 - TRBV5-1 many CASSLSDANEQFF TGCGCCAGCAGCTTATCGGATGCGAATGAGCAGTTCTTC
TRBJ2-2 - TRBV5-1 many CASSLQGSTGELFF TGCGCCAGCAGCTTGCAGGGAAGCACCGGGGAGCTGTTTTTT
TRBJ2-2 - TRBV5-1 few CASSSVTPPSAGELFF TGCGCCAGCAGTTCCGTCACACCCCCGAGTGCCGGGGAGCTGTTTTTT
TRBJ2-7 - TRBV5-6 many CASSLEWDEQYF TGTGCCAGCAGCTTGGAGTGGGACGAGCAGTACTTC
TRBJ2-3 TRBD2 TRBV2 many CASSQRDTDTQYF TGTGCCAGCAGTCAGCGGGACACAGATACGCAGTATTTT
TRBJ1-3 - TRBV5-1 many CASSLEISGNTIYF TGCGCCAGCAGCTTGGAAATCTCTGGAAACACCATATATTTT
TRBJ2-7 - TRBV5-1 many CASSQHSGEQYF TGCGCCAGCAGCCAACATTCCGGCGAGCAGTACTTC
TRBJ2-1 TRBD1 TRBV28 many CASNSDRASYNEQFF TGTGCCAGCAATTCTGACAGGGCTAGTTACAATGAGCAGTTCTTC
TRBJ2-3 - TRBV12-3/TRBV12-4 many CASSSPWGLVTDTQYF TGTGCCAGCAGCTCCCCTTGGGGACTCGTGACAGATACGCAGTATTTT
TRBJ2-1 TRBD1 TRBV24-1 many CATSDRTGGPYNEQFF TGTGCCACCAGTGATCGGACAGGGGGCCCATACAATGAGCAGTTCTTC
TRBJ1-5 - TRBV20-1 many CSARDLRASSQPQHF TGCAGTGCTAGAGATCTAAGAGCTAGTAGCCAGCCCCAGCATTTT
TRBJ1-6 TRBD1 TRBV5-1 many CASSSLRKGQKNSPLHF TGCGCCAGCAGCTCTTTACGAAAGGGACAGAAGAATTCACCCCTCCACTTT
TRBJ2-1 TRBD1 TRBV24-1 many CATSGGQGTLYNEQFF TGTGCCACCAGTGGAGGACAGGGGACCCTTTACAATGAGCAGTTCTTC
TRBJ1-2 - TRBV20-1 many CSARDRRVGGYTF TGCAGTGCTAGAGATCGGCGAGTTGGTGGCTACACCTTC
TRBJ2-1 TRBD2 TRBV5-1 - CASSLGLAGGWSLNEQFF TGCGCCAGCAGCCTCGGACTAGCGGGGGGGTGGAGCCTCAATGAGCAGTTCTTC
TRBJ2-5 TRBD1 TRBV7-9 many CASSSPGGGETQYF TGTGCCAGCAGCTCGCCAGGGGGCGGCGAGACCCAGTACTTC
TRBJ2-7 TRBD1 TRBV6-5 many CASTRQGTYEQYF TGTGCCAGCACCCGACAGGGAACCTACGAGCAGTACTTC